This T cell receptor (beta chain) appears in the sequencing data of a study of blood T cell repertoires in COVID-19. On the study more broadly: Acute and convalescent COVID-19 specimens originated in the United States, Italy and Spain.

Authors' processing steps: Using reference gene primer amplification, nucleated cell counts were estimated. The protocol was immunoSEQ multiplex PCR, while the TCRdb copy is restricted to in-frame clones and leaves out a portion. The V and J calls and clone size were taken over from that table, and D and trimming were inferred from the DNA. The profile shows about 240,000 clones, approximately 88% of them singletons. Individuals drawn from 20 to 30 US areas were about 18 to 100 years old. The CDR3 contains 13 residues. V dropped 6 bases and J dropped 3 bases, with 11 bases sitting between them. Source material: PBMCs or T cells enriched from blood (not recorded which). This clonotype was sampled from a woman in her thirties with acute COVID-19. The chain is built from TRBV12-3 or TRBV12-4 and TRBJ1-2, with D tentatively TRBD1 (6 bases). The CDR3 reads CASSLTGYYGYTF. CDR3 nucleotides: TGTGCCAGCAGCTTAACAGGGTACTATGGCTACACCTTC.